This passage covers 11 T cell receptor beta chains from one sample sequenced in a study of response to subunit inactivated influenza vaccine. TCRdb independently ran MiXCR on the RT-PCR reads; one entry per CDR3 protein. The table has a few hundred thousand distinct CDR3 sequences, 11% to 15% seen once. Sequenced here: PBMCs from blood, sampled about 12 days after vaccination. These receptor sequences come from a man aged 50 or older who received an inactivated influenza vaccine.

This clonotype turned up a few times. The rearrangement links TRBV7-2 to TRBJ2-1, with 14 bases aligning to TRBD2. V trimming: 0 bases; J trimming: 15 bases; junction bases outside the gene matches: 10. The germline CDR1 and CDR2 sequences are SGHTA and FQGNSA. CDR3 size: 16 residues. The CDR3 spells CASSLAPTSGGGNPFF. CDR3 in DNA: TGTGCCAGCAGCTTAGCGCCGACTAGCGGGGGGGGAAATCCGTTCTTC.

The chain employs TRBV10-3 and TRBJ1-5; 8 nucleotides match TRBD1. With 5 bases clipped from V and 3 bases from J, the junction kept 6 bases outside the gene matches. CDR3 size: 15 residues. The germline gives CDR1 ENHRY, CDR2 SYGVKD. This chain's CDR3 is CAISPQGGHNQPQHF. DNA for the CDR3: TGTGCCATCAGTCCACAGGGGGGACACAATCAGCCCCAGCATTTT.

This chain links TRBV6-5 with TRBJ2-1; 11 bases are a match to TRBD2. Germline CDR1 reads MNHEY; CDR2 reads SVGAGI. The V segment lost 0 bases and the J segment 5 bases; nucleotides outside the gene matches: 6. This CDR3 has 17 amino acids. The chain's CDR3 is CASSYSSLAGGNNEQFF. Written as DNA, the CDR3 is TGTGCCAGCAGTTACTCCTCGCTAGCGGGGGGTAACAATGAGCAGTTCTTC.

The V and J genes are TRBV15 and TRBJ2-5; no firm D call. The CDR3 runs to 13 residues. Trimming cost V 1 base and J 5 bases, with 8 bases left between them. Per germline, CDR1 LNHNV and CDR2 YYDKDF (reference sequence). CDR3 bases: TGTGCCACCAGCAGAGGAAGCGACGAGACCCAGTACTTC. Amino acid sequence: CATSRGSDETQYF.

This clonotype occurred many times. This chain joins TRBV18 and TRBJ1-4, with D perhaps matching TRBD1 (5 bases). The CDR3 is 14 residues long. In germline, CDR1 is KGHSH, CDR2 LQKENI. V lost 2 bases, J lost 8 bases, and 12 bases lay in between. The CDR3 reads CASSPSGSTEKLFF. The CDR3, as DNA: TGTGCCAGCTCACCATCAGGGTCGACGGAAAAACTGTTTTTT.

The V call is TRBV24-1, the J call TRBJ1-2, with D maybe TRBD1 (6 bases). Trimming shortened V by 5 bases and J by 4 bases, and 16 bases separated the two germline ends. CDR3 length: 15 residues. CDR1 is KGHDR, CDR2 SFDVKD, per germline. The CDR3 sequence: CATSAAGPGVYGYTF. In DNA, the CDR3 is TGTGCCACCAGTGCCGCGGGGCCAGGGGTCTATGGCTACACCTTC.

V and J are TRBV28 and TRBJ2-3; 14 positions agree with TRBD2. The CDR3 has 17 amino acids. CDR1 MDHEN and CDR2 SYDVKM come from the germline V gene. After removal of 4 bases from V and 4 bases from J, the junction contained 7 bases not matched to a gene. The CDR3 DNA follows: TGTGCCAGCAGTTCCCCGGGACTAGCGGGAGCCTCAGATACGCAGTATTTT. This encodes CASSSPGLAGASDTQYF.

The chain joins TRBV5-1 to TRBJ2-7, with 8 nucleotides matching TRBD1. V lost 2 bases and J lost 2; bases outside the gene matches: 6. Germline assignment: CDR1 SGHRS and CDR2 YFSETQ. CDR3 length: 15 amino acids. CDR3 sequence: CASSLQGGLPYEQYF. The CDR3, as DNA: TGCGCCAGCAGCTTACAGGGGGGACTCCCCTACGAGCAGTACTTC.

This chain joins TRBV20-1 and TRBJ2-7; D not certain. The V end lost 0 bases, the J end lost 1 base, and 7 bases lay between the germline ends. Germline V lookup: CDR1 DFQATT, CDR2 SNEGSKA (reference sequence). CDR3 length: 13 residues. CDR3 in amino acids: CSAREVGSYEQYF. The CDR3 DNA is TGCAGTGCTAGAGAGGTGGGGTCCTACGAGCAGTACTTC.

The V call is TRBV7-9, the J call TRBJ2-1; D is undetermined. V was cut by 7 bases and J by 0 bases, with 19 bases left in between. Germline V CDR1 and CDR2: SEHNR, FQNEAQ (reference sequence). The CDR3 runs 17 residues. The CDR3 loop reads CASTLPSGYSSYNEQFF. CDR3 DNA sequence: TGTGCCAGCACCCTTCCCAGTGGATACAGCTCCTACAATGAGCAGTTCTTC.

The chain carries TRBV6-1 and TRBJ2-2; D unclear. V was shortened by 5 bases and J by 5 bases, with 12 bases between the two germline ends. Germline CDR1 and CDR2: MNHNS and SASEGT. This CDR3 is built from 14 residues. CDR3: CASSIMVLTGELFF. Written as DNA, the CDR3 is TGTGCCAGCAGTATAATGGTCCTTACCGGGGAGCTGTTTTTT.